The source of this TCR beta chain is a study of blood T cell repertoires in COVID-19. Authors' processing steps: Reference gene primer amplification yielded estimated nucleated cell counts. Data came from immunoSEQ multiplex PCR; TCRdb stores just in-frame clones and leaves some out. From that table come the V and J calls and clone size; the DNA was used to work out D and trimming. The data show some 100,000 clones, with about 85% seen just once and 1.5% to 2% held by the top ten. Germline CDR1 and CDR2: SGHTA and FQGNSA. V lost 1 base, J lost 4 bases, and 7 bases stayed unmatched. The CDR3 is 15 residues long.

The chain is built from TRBV7-2 and TRBJ2-7, with 7 nucleotides matching TRBD2. Sequencing was done on a sample of peripheral blood. The receptor comes from a woman in her sixties or seventies with active or convalescent COVID-19. The CDR3 loop reads CASSLERGSFYEQYF. The CDR3 DNA reads TGTGCCAGCAGCTTAGAGCGCGGGAGTTTTTACGAGCAGTACTTC.